This entry features one T cell receptor (beta chain) sequence. Its antigen is as yet unknown. The CDR3 spans 13 residues. Per germline, CDR1 SGHRS and CDR2 YFSETQ. V lost 4 bases, J lost 3 bases, and 3 bases stayed unmatched. This sample was included in a study of CD8 T cells in ankylosing spondylitis. Each TCR beta library was made by quantitative 5'-RACE that incorporated molecular barcodes. TCRdb reanalysed the 5' RACE reads using MiXCR and keeps one entry per CDR3 protein. Of about 450,000 distinct CDR3 sequences in the sample, 25% to 30% are singletons; the top ten hold 0.89%. General study findings and limits: In peripheral blood, disease-linked CD8+ clones occurred at relatively low frequencies. Matched ankylosing spondylitis synovial fluid reportedly showed significant enrichment of disease-linked clones. Under 10 highly homologous variants formed a TCR beta motif that appeared characteristic of ankylosing spondylitis blood.

Sequenced input: blood, either unsorted or a sorted T cell fraction (not recorded which). The receptor was isolated from a male donor with ankylosing spondylitis. The chain recombines TRBV5-1 with TRBJ2-5, with 7 bases matching TRBD1. In DNA, the CDR3 is TGCGCCAGCAGCACTACAGGGGAAGAGACCCAGTACTTC. Its protein product is CASSTTGEETQYF.